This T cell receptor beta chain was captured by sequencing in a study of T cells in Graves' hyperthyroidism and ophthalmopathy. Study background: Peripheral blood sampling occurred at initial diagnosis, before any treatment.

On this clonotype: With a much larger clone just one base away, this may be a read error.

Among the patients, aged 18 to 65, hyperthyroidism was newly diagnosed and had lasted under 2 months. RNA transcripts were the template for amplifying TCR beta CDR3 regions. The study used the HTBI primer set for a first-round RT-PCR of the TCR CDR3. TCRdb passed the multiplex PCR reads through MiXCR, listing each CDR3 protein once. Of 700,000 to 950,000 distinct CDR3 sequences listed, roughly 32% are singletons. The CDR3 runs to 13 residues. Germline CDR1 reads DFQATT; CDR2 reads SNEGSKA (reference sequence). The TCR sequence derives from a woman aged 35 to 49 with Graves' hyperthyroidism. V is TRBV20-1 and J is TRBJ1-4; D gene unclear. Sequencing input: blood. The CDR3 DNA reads TGCAGTGCGTCATCGGGGTATCAAGAAAACCTGTTTTTT. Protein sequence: CSASSGYQENLFF.